The 9 T cell receptor beta chains listed next were all sequenced from one sample in a study of OX40 agonist ivuxolimab in advanced cancers. Here immunoSEQ multiplex PCR was the method, and the copy in TCRdb shows in-frame clones only, minus some. Here the sample spans tens of thousands of clones, roughly 84% being singletons. The starting material was CD4+ or CD8+ T cells sorted from blood, obtained in a trial of the OX40 agonist ivuxolimab. The source of these receptors is an adult with an advanced solid tumor such as melanoma, head and neck, liver or kidney cancer.

The chain carries TRBV14 and TRBJ2-3, with a possible D match to TRBD2 (6 bases). Germline V gene lookup returns CDR1 SGHDN and CDR2 FVKESK. This CDR3 is built from 16 residues. V was pared by 3 bases and J by 0 bases, with 13 bases between. The CDR3, as DNA: TGTGCCAGCAGCCATCTGGGGAGGACTAGCACAGATACGCAGTATTTT. Translation gives CASSHLGRTSTDTQYF.

The rearrangement joins TRBV7-2 to TRBJ2-2, with D perhaps matching TRBD1 (5 bases). The length of the CDR3 is 13 residues. Trimming removed 5 bases from V and 9 bases from J, with 13 bases in between. Germline lookup yields CDR1 SGHTA and CDR2 FQGNSA. The CDR3 spells CASSEQVPRELFF. The CDR3, as DNA: TGTGCCAGCAGCGAACAGGTTCCCCGGGAGCTGTTTTTT.

In regard to this clone: One end of the junction varies from germline; a read error may be responsible. The same CDR3 can be traced to other DNA sequences in this sample. The chain carries TRBV5-1 and TRBJ1-5, with D maybe TRBD1 (6 bases). Germline assignment: CDR1 SGHRS and CDR2 YFSETQ. This CDR3 comprises 18 residues. Here the CDR3 DNA reads TGCGCCAGCAGCACCAGGACAGCCAAACCGAAGAGCAACCAGCCCCAGCATTTT. It codes for CASSTRTAKPKSNQPQHF.

In its sample, this clone was seen once. The V call is TRBV7-2, the J call TRBJ2-5; no clear D gene. Trimming shortened V by 5 bases and J by 5 bases, and 9 bases separated the two germline ends. Germline V gene data show CDR1 as SGHTA and CDR2 as FQGNSA. The CDR3 totals 12 residues. The CDR3 region is CASSLNWETQYF. CDR3 DNA sequence: TGTGCCAGCAGCCTCAACTGGGAGACCCAGTACTTC. Full variable domain (missing parts from reference TRBV7-2 and TRBJ2-5): GAGVSQSPSNKVTEKGKDVELRCDPISGHTALYWYRQSLGQGLEFLIYFQGNSAPDKSGLPSDRFSAERTGGSVSTLTIQRTQQEDSAVYLCASSLNWETQYFGPGTRLLVL.

J is TRBJ1-1 and V is TRBV25-1, with 8 bases that match TRBD1. CDR1 is MGHDK, CDR2 SYGVNS, per germline. The CDR3 sequence is 14 residues long. Trimming removed 5 bases from V and 0 bases from J; junction bases left unmatched: 2. The CDR3 sequence: CASSLTGVNTEAFF. CDR3 in DNA: TGTGCCAGCAGTTTGACAGGGGTGAACACTGAAGCTTTCTTT.

CDR3 in DNA: TGTGCCAGCAGCTTACTCCCTCCCGGGAGGGTGGTCACTGAAGCTTTCTTT. Translated: CASSLLPPGRVVTEAFF. This chain connects TRBV13 to TRBJ1-1; D remains ambiguous. This CDR3 comprises 17 residues. The germline gives CDR1 PRHDT, CDR2 FYEKMQ (reference sequence). V was clipped by 2 bases and J by 4 bases, with 20 bases between them.

CDR3 sequence reads: CASSLQRGLITDTQYF. Here the CDR3 DNA reads TGTGCCAGCAGCTTGCAGCGGGGGCTGATCACAGATACGCAGTATTTT. The chain couples TRBV7-2 to TRBJ2-3, with TRBD2 matching over 8 bases. The CDR3 runs 16 residues. The germline V gene has CDR1 SGHTA and CDR2 FQGNSA. With V trimmed by 3 bases and J by 2 bases, 7 bases remained unmatched.

The J gene is TRBJ2-3, the V gene TRBV5-1; the D gene is possibly TRBD2 (6 bases). With 0 bases removed from V and 4 bases from J, the gap between germline ends came to 15 bases. This CDR3 spans 16 amino acids. Germline loops: CDR1 SGHRS, CDR2 YFSETQ. As DNA, the CDR3 is TGCGCCAGCAGCTTGGGGGGGACTCACAGCGCAGATACGCAGTATTTT. Translation: CASSLGGTHSADTQYF.

The chain is built from TRBV30 and TRBJ1-2; the D gene is possibly TRBD1 (6 bases). V lost 4 bases to trimming and J lost 4 bases, with 10 bases between them. The germline CDR1 and CDR2 sequences are GTSNPN and SVGIG (reference sequence). The CDR3 runs to 12 residues. This CDR3 reads CAWKWDTYGYTF. The DNA for the CDR3 is TGTGCCTGGAAGTGGGACACCTATGGCTACACCTTC. The whole variable domain, filled in from reference TRBV30 and TRBJ1-2, reads SQTIHQWPATLVQPVGSPLSLECTVEGTSNPNLYWYRQAAGRGLQLLFYSVGIGQISSEVPQNLSASRPQDRQFILSSKKLLLSDSGFYLCAWKWDTYGYTFGSGTRLTVV.